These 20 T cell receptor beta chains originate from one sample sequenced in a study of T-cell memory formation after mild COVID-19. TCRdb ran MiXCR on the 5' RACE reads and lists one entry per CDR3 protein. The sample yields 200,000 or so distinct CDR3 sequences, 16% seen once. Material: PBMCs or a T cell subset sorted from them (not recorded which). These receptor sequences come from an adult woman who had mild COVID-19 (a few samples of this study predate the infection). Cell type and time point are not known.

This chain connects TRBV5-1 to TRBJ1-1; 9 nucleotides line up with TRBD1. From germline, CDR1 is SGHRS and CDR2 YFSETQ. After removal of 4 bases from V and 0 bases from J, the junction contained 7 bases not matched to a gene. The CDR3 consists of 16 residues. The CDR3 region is CASSTGTGHMNTEAFF. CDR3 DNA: TGCGCCAGCAGCACCGGGACAGGGCACATGAACACTGAAGCTTTCTTT. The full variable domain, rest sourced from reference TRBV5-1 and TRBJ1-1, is KAGVTQTPRYLIKTRGQQVTLSCSPISGHRSVSWYQQTPGQGLQFLFEYFSETQRNKGNFPGRFSGRQFSNSRSEMNVSTLELGDSALYLCASSTGTGHMNTEAFFGQGTRLTVV.

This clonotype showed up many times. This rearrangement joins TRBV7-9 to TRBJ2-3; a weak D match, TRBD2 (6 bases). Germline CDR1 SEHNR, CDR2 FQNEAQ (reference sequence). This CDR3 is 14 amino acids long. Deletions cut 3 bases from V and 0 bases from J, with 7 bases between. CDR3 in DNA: TGTGCCAGCAGCTTTAGCGGTAGCACAGATACGCAGTATTTT. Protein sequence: CASSFSGSTDTQYF.

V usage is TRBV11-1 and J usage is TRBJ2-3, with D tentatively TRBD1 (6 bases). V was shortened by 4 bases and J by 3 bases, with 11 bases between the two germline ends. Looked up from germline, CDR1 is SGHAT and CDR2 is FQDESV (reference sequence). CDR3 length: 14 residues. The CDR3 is CASSSQGLTDTQYF. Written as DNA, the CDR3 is TGTGCCAGCAGCTCTCAGGGGCTTACAGATACGCAGTATTTT.

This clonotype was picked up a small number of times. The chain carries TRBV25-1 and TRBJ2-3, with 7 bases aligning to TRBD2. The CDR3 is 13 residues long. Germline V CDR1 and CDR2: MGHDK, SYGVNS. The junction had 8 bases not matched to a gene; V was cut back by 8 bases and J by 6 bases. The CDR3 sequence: CASRDYRVDTQYF. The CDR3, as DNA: TGTGCCAGCCGGGACTACCGGGTTGATACGCAGTATTTT.

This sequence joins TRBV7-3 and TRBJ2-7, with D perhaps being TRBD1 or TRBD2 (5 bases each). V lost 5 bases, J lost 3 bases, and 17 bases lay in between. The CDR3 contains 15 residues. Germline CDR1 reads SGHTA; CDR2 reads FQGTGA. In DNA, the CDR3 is TGTGCCAGCAGCCCAGGAGCGGCCACAGGCTACGAGCAGTACTTC. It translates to CASSPGAATGYEQYF.

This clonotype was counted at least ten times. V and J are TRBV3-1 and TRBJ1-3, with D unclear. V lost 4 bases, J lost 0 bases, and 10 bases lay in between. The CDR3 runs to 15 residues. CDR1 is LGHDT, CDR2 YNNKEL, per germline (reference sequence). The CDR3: CASSPSATSGNTIYF. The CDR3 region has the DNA TGTGCCAGCAGCCCCTCGGCCACCTCTGGAAACACCATATATTTT. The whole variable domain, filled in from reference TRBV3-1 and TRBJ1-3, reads DTAVSQTPKYLVTQMGNDKSIKCEQNLGHDTMYWYKQDSKKFLKIMFSYNNKELIINETVPNRFSPKSPDKAHLNLHINSLELGDSAVYFCASSPSATSGNTIYFGEGSWLTVV.

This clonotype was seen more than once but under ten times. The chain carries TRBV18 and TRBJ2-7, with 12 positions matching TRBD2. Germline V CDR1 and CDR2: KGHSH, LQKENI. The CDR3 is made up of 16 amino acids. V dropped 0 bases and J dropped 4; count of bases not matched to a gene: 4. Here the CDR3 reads CASSPPGTSGLYEQYF. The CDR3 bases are TGTGCCAGCTCACCACCCGGGACTAGCGGGTTATACGAGCAGTACTTC.

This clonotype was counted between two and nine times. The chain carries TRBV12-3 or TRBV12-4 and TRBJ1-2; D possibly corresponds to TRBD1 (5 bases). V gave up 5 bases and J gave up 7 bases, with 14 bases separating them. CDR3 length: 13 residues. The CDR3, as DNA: TGTGCCAGCAGTCTCCCATGGGGGAGTGGCTACACCTTC. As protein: CASSLPWGSGYTF.

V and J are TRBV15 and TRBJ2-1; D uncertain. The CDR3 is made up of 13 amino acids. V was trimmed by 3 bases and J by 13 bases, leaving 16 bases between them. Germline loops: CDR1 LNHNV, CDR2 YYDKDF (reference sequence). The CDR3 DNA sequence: TGTGCCACCAGCAGGGGAAACGGGTGGGATCAGTTCTTC. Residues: CATSRGNGWDQFF.

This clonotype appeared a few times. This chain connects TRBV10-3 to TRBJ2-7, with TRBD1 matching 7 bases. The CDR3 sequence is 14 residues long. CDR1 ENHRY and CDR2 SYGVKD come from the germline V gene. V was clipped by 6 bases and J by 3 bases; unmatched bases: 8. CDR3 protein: CAISPGQTLYEQYF. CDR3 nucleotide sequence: TGTGCCATCAGCCCGGGACAGACACTCTACGAGCAGTACTTC.

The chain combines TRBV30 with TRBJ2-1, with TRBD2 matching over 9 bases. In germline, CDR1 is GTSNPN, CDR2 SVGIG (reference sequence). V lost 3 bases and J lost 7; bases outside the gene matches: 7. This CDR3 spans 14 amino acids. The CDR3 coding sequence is TGTGCCTGGAGCGCGGGACTAGCCGGGAATGAGCAGTTCTTC. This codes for CAWSAGLAGNEQFF.

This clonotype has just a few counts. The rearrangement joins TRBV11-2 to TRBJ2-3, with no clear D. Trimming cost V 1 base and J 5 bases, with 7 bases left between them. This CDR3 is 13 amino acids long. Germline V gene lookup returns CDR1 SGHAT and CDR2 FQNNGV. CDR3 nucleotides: TGTGCCAGCAGCTTAGTCTTGGTAGATACGCAGTATTTT. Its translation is CASSLVLVDTQYF. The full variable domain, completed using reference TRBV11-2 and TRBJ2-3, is EAGVAQSPRYKIIEKRQSVAFWCNPISGHATLYWYQQILGQGPKLLIQFQNNGVVDDSQLPKDRFSAERLKGVDSTLKIQPAKLEDSAVYLCASSLVLVDTQYFGPGTRLTVL.

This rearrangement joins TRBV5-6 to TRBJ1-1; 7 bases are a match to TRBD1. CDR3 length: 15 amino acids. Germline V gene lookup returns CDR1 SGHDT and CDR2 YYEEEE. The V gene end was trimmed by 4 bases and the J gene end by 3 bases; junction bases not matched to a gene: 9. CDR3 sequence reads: CASSPTGFPDTEAFF. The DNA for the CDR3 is TGTGCCAGCAGCCCGACAGGGTTCCCTGACACTGAAGCTTTCTTT.

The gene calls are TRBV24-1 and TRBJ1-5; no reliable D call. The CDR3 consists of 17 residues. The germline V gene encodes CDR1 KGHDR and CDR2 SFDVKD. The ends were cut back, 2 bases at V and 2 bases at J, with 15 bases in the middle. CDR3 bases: TGTGCCACCAGTGATTGGACCGGGCCTCGAGGCAATCAGCCCCAGCATTTT. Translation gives CATSDWTGPRGNQPQHF.

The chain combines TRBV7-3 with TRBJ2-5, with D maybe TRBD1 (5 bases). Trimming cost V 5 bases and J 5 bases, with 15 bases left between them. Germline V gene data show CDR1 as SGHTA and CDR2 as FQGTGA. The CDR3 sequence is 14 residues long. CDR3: CASSPLGRVETQYF. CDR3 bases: TGTGCCAGCAGCCCCCTCGGCAGGGTGGAGACCCAGTACTTC.

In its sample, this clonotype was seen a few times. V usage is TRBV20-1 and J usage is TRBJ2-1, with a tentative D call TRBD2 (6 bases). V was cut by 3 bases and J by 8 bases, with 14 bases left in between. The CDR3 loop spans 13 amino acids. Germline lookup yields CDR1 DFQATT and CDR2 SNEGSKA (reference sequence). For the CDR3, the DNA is TGCAGTGCTAGTCGCGGCGGGACGGATGAGCAGTTCTTC. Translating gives CSASRGGTDEQFF.

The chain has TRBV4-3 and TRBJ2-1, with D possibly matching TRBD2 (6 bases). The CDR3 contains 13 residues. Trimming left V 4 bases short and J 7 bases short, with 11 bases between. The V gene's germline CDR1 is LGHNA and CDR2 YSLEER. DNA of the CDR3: TGCGCCAGCAGCCGGGGGGTGTGGAATGAGCAGTTCTTC. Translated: CASSRGVWNEQFF.

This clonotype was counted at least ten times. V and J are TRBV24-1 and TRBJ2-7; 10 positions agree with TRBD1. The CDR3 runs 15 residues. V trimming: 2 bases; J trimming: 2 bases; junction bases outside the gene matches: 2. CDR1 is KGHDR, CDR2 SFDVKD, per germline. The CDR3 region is CATSDSGTGAYEQYF. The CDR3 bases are TGTGCCACCAGTGATTCCGGGACAGGGGCCTACGAGCAGTACTTC.

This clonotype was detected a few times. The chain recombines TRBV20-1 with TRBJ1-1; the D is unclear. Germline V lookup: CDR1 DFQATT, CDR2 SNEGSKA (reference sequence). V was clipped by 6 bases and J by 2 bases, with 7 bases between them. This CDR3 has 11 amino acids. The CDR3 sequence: CSAYGNTEAFF. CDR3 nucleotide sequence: TGCAGTGCCTATGGAAACACTGAAGCTTTCTTT.

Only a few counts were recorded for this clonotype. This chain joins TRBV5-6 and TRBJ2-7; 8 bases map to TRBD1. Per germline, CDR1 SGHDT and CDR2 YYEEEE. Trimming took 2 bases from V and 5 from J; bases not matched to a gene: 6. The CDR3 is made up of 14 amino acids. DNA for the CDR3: TGTGCCAGCAGCTTCGACAGGGGAGTCCACGAGCAGTACTTC. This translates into CASSFDRGVHEQYF.